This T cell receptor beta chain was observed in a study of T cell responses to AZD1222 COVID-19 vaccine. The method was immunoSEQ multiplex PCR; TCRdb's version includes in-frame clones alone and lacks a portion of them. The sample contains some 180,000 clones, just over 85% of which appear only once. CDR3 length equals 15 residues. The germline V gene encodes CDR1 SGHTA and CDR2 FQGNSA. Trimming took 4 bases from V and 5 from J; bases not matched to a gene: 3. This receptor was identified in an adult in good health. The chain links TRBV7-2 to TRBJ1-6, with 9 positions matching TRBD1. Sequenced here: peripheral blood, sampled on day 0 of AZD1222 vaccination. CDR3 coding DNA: TGTGCCAGCAGCTCGAGACAGGGGGATAATTCACCCCTCCACTTT. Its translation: CASSSRQGDNSPLHF.